Reported below is one T cell receptor (beta chain). The sample comes from a study of blood T cell repertoires in COVID-19. Only in-frame clones appear in the TCRdb table, and some are missing; sequencing was by immunoSEQ multiplex PCR. The sample includes under 300,000 clones, approximately 83% of them seen just once. Germline V gives CDR1 SEHNR, CDR2 FQNEAQ (reference sequence). Between the trimmed V and J ends, which lost 7 bases and 6 bases, there was a span of 12 bases. The CDR3 extends over 12 amino acids. Sequencing was carried out using peripheral blood. The clonotype comes from a human donor in a cohort sampled during active COVID-19. The V and J genes are TRBV7-9 and TRBJ1-2; TRBD1 might be the D (5 bases). The CDR3 DNA is TGTGCCAGCACCGCCGAAGGGGATGGCTACACCTTC. It specifies CASTAEGDGYTF.